This T cell receptor beta chain derives from a study of T cells in Graves' hyperthyroidism and ophthalmopathy. Template material for amplifying TCR beta CDR3 regions consisted of RNA transcripts. HTBI primers were the set used in a first-round RT-PCR of the TCR CDR3. TCRdb re-called the multiplex PCR reads through MiXCR, storing one row per CDR3 protein. The sample yields hundreds of thousands of distinct CDR3 sequences, roughly 40% seen once. Graves' hyperthyroidism was deemed stable given no ophthalmopathy progression within 18 months. Exclusion criteria comprised uncontrolled infection, other autoimmune disease, pregnancy or lactation. The length of the CDR3 is 15 residues. Germline CDR1 and CDR2: SGHAT and FQNNGV. In the case of this clonotype: Its cognate antigen is unknown. The germline gene is not matched at one end of the junction; a read error may be the cause.

Points from the study as a whole: The model identified upcoming ophthalmopathy a median approximately six months ahead of onset. Blood held most thyroid clonotypes expanded above 0.001 frequency.

The sample was blood. The J gene is TRBJ1-1, the V gene TRBV11-2, with D possibly matching TRBD1 (6 bases). This sequence originates from a man younger than 35 with Graves' hyperthyroidism. In nucleotides, the CDR3 is TGCGCCAGCAGCCAGCTCGCAGGGGACGGTACTGAAGCTTTCTTT. This gives the protein CASSQLAGDGTEAFF.